These 23 T cell receptor beta chains were sequenced from one sample in a study of blood T cell repertoires in COVID-19. This table comes from immunoSEQ multiplex PCR, and its TCRdb copy is limited to in-frame clones, with some not included. The data show approximately 280,000 clones, with 90% seen just once and around 1.7% held by the top ten. The sample consisted of PBMCs or T cells enriched from blood (not recorded which). The receptors stem from a young woman with acute COVID-19.

The chain recombines TRBV11-1 with TRBJ1-2, with no clear D. The V and J ends lost 5 bases and 4 bases respectively, with 11 bases between them. CDR1 is SGHAT and CDR2 is FQDESV in the germline V gene (reference sequence). The CDR3 sequence is 13 residues long. CDR3 coding DNA: TGTGCCAGCAGCCCTGGGCCGACCTATGGCTACACCTTC. Encoded protein: CASSPGPTYGYTF.

The chain is built from TRBV4-2 and TRBJ2-7; D remains unclear. CDR1 is LGHNA and CDR2 is YNFKEQ in the germline V gene. The CDR3 covers 13 residues. The V gene lost 1 base and the J gene lost 4 bases, with 8 bases spanning the gap. This chain's CDR3 is CASSQVAEYEQYF. The CDR3 nucleotides are TGTGCCAGCAGCCAAGTGGCGGAGTACGAGCAGTACTTC.

V is TRBV7-3 and J is TRBJ2-2; 7 bases are a match to TRBD1. Germline values: CDR1 SGHTA, CDR2 FQGTGA. The CDR3 spans 14 residues. The ends lost 5 bases at V and 3 bases at J; junction bases unmatched: 3. The CDR3 DNA reads TGTGCCAGCAGCCTTGACAGGGACACCGGGGAGCTGTTTTTT. Its protein is CASSLDRDTGELFF.

The CDR3 loop is CASSRAGRTYEQYF. CDR3 nucleotide sequence: TGTGCCAGCAGCCGAGCGGGGCGGACCTACGAGCAGTACTTC. The chain couples TRBV3-1 (or the pseudogene TRBV3-2) to TRBJ2-7; TRBD2 matches 7 bases. Looked up from germline, CDR1 is LGHDT and CDR2 is YNNKEL (reference sequence). This CDR3 contains 14 residues. The V segment lost 4 bases and the J segment 2 bases; nucleotides outside the gene matches: 5.

The chain has TRBV11-2 and TRBJ2-1; TRBD2 might be the D (7 bases). The germline V gene encodes CDR1 SGHAT and CDR2 FQNNGV. The V gene lost 1 base and the J gene lost 6 bases, with 16 bases spanning the gap. The CDR3 sequence is 16 residues long. The CDR3 DNA follows: TGTGCCAGCAGCTTAGGGGAGGGGGGGACTACCAATGAGCAGTTCTTC. This sequence encodes CASSLGEGGTTNEQFF.

This clone turned up a few times. The chain uses TRBV27 and TRBJ1-6, with TRBD1 as a possible D gene (5 bases). V lost 6 bases to trimming and J lost 7 bases, with 19 bases between them. CDR1 and CDR2 (germline): MNHEY, SMNVEV (reference sequence). This CDR3 comprises 16 residues. DNA for the CDR3: TGTGCCAGCAGACGGCTAAGTGGCAGGGCCAATTCACCCCTCCACTTT. It specifies CASRRLSGRANSPLHF.

The rearrangement uses TRBV18 and TRBJ1-1, with 9 bases identical to TRBD1. The CDR3 extends over 15 amino acids. With V trimmed by 6 bases and J by 10 bases, 15 bases remained unmatched. Per the germline V gene, CDR1 is KGHSH and CDR2 is LQKENI. The CDR3 nucleotides are TGTGCCAGCTCCCTATACTTTACAGGGGGCGAATCAGCTTTCTTT. As protein: CASSLYFTGGESAFF.

The J gene is TRBJ2-1, the V gene TRBV7-9; 14 nucleotides agree with TRBD2. The V segment lost 5 bases and the J segment 5 bases; nucleotides outside the gene matches: 17. The germline V gene has CDR1 SEHNR and CDR2 FQNEAQ (reference sequence). The CDR3 length is 20 residues. The CDR3 is CASSTKSGLAGEWEHNEQFF. As DNA, the CDR3 is TGTGCCAGCAGCACTAAGTCGGGACTAGCGGGAGAATGGGAGCACAATGAGCAGTTCTTC.

This clone has just one count. V usage is TRBV7-8 and J usage is TRBJ2-3, with 8 nucleotides matching TRBD2. From germline, CDR1 is SGHVS and CDR2 FQNEAQ. The J segment lost 6 bases and the V segment lost 2 bases, leaving 10 bases of the junction unmatched. The CDR3 extends over 16 amino acids. Here the CDR3 DNA reads TGTGCCAGCAGCTTATCTGTAACGGGAGGGCCGGATACGCAGTATTTT. It codes for CASSLSVTGGPDTQYF.

The V call is TRBV10-3, the J call TRBJ2-3; the match to TRBD2 covers 7 bases. CDR1 and CDR2 (germline): ENHRY, SYGVKD. The CDR3 spans 15 residues. The trim removed 3 bases at V and 5 bases at J, leaving 8 bases unmatched. CDR3 amino acids: CAISEEEREGDTQYF. The CDR3 DNA is TGTGCCATCAGTGAAGAGGAGCGGGAAGGAGATACGCAGTATTTT.

This chain uses TRBV6-2 or TRBV6-3 with TRBJ1-5; possible D gene TRBD1, 6 bases. The germline V and J ends were trimmed by 4 bases and 2 bases, with 18 bases remaining between them. This CDR3 has 17 residues. Germline lookup yields CDR1 MNHEY and CDR2 SVGEGT. The CDR3 bases are TGTGCCAGCAGTTTACCAAAACAGGGTTACCGCAATCAGCCCCAGCATTTT. Translation gives CASSLPKQGYRNQPQHF.

The rearrangement uses TRBV27 and TRBJ2-3; the D gene is possibly TRBD2 (5 bases). The germline V gene encodes CDR1 MNHEY and CDR2 SMNVEV (reference sequence). This CDR3 spans 11 amino acids. V gave up 7 bases and J gave up 3 bases, with 5 bases separating them. CDR3 region: CASTGTDTQYF. CDR3 coding DNA: TGTGCCAGCACGGGGACAGATACGCAGTATTTT.

This clone was counted only a few times. This chain joins TRBV28 and TRBJ2-2; TRBD2 might be the D (5 bases). Germline V gene data show CDR1 as MDHEN and CDR2 as SYDVKM. The V end was cut by 5 bases, the J end by 2 bases, with 18 bases between. This CDR3 is 17 amino acids long. CDR3 loop: CASSQPGIRKNTGELFF. In nucleotides, the CDR3 is TGTGCCAGCAGTCAACCGGGGATCCGCAAAAACACCGGGGAGCTGTTTTTT. Looking up the rest from reference TRBV28 and TRBJ2-2 gives the full variable domain: DVKVTQSSRYLVKRTGEKVFLECVQDMDHENMFWYRQDPGLGLRLIYFSYDVKMKEKGDIPEGYSVSREKKERFSLILESASTNQTSMYLCASSQPGIRKNTGELFFGEGSRLTVL.

This chain links TRBV4-3 with TRBJ2-7, with a possible D match to TRBD1 (5 bases). From germline, CDR1 is LGHNA and CDR2 YSLEER. Trimming took off 0 bases at V and 0 bases at J, with 12 bases between the two ends. The CDR3 loop spans 16 amino acids. CDR3: CASSQDQGSGSYEQYF. Written as DNA, the CDR3 is TGCGCCAGCAGCCAAGATCAGGGAAGTGGCTCCTACGAGCAGTACTTC.

The V gene is TRBV19, the J gene TRBJ1-5; D ambiguous. Trimming took 7 bases from V and 0 from J, leaving 13 bases between them. The CDR3 runs to 15 residues. The V gene's germline CDR1 is LNHDA and CDR2 SQIVND (reference sequence). CDR3 DNA sequence: TGTGCCAGTACCACGGAGGGTTTTAGCAATCAGCCCCAGCATTTT. Protein sequence: CASTTEGFSNQPQHF. The variable domain in full, with the rest retrieved from reference TRBV19 and TRBJ1-5, is DGGITQSPKYLFRKEGQNVTLSCEQNLNHDAMYWYRQDPGQGLRLIYYSQIVNDFQKGDIAEGYSVSREKKESFPLTVTSAQKNPTAFYLCASTTEGFSNQPQHFGDGTRLSIL.

V gene TRBV11-2 combines with J gene TRBJ2-1, with 9 bases that match TRBD1. Looked up from germline, CDR1 is SGHAT and CDR2 is FQNNGV. Losses at the gene ends were 5 bases for V and 8 bases for J; bases not matched to a gene: 13. The CDR3 is 16 residues long. CDR3 sequence: CASSHNRDREFDEQFF. The CDR3 DNA reads as TGTGCCAGCAGCCACAACCGGGACAGGGAATTTGATGAGCAGTTCTTC. Full variable domain (remainder filled in from reference TRBV11-2 and TRBJ2-1): EAGVAQSPRYKIIEKRQSVAFWCNPISGHATLYWYQQILGQGPKLLIQFQNNGVVDDSQLPKDRFSAERLKGVDSTLKIQPAKLEDSAVYLCASSHNRDREFDEQFFGPGTRLTVL.

The rearrangement uses TRBV11-2 and TRBJ1-1, with TRBD1 matching over 7 bases. The CDR3 has 17 amino acids. V dropped 0 bases and J dropped 2; count of bases not matched to a gene: 9. CDR1 and CDR2 from the germline V gene are SGHAT and FQNNGV. The CDR3 DNA sequence: TGTGCCAGCAGCTTAGACTGGGACAGATCATTTAACACTGAAGCTTTCTTT. Encoded protein: CASSLDWDRSFNTEAFF. The full variable domain, rest sourced from reference TRBV11-2 and TRBJ1-1, is EAGVAQSPRYKIIEKRQSVAFWCNPISGHATLYWYQQILGQGPKLLIQFQNNGVVDDSQLPKDRFSAERLKGVDSTLKIQPAKLEDSAVYLCASSLDWDRSFNTEAFFGQGTRLTVV.

In regard to this clone: A read error may account for a junction end that differs from germline. The chain employs TRBV5-1 and TRBJ2-7, with 10 bases aligning to TRBD2. The CDR3 runs 15 residues. Germline CDR1 reads SGHRS; CDR2 reads YFSETQ. CDR3 sequence reads: CASSLGLATPYEQYF. In nucleotides, the CDR3 is TGCGCCAGCAGTTTGGGACTAGCGACTCCCTACGAGCAGTACTTC.

This chain links TRBV10-1 with TRBJ2-3; 8 positions agree with TRBD2. V gave up 5 bases and J gave up 4 bases; unmatched junction bases: 5. There are 14 residues in the CDR3. CDR1 and CDR2 (germline): WNHNN, SYGVQD (reference sequence). CDR3 in amino acids: CASSKTGGADTQYF. For the CDR3, the DNA is TGCGCCAGCAGTAAAACGGGAGGGGCAGATACGCAGTATTTT.

The chain employs TRBV29-1 and TRBJ1-1, with 7 bases lining up with TRBD1. Germline loops: CDR1 SQVTM, CDR2 ANQGSEA. V lost 5 bases to trimming and J lost 3 bases; unmatched junction nucleotides: 6. This CDR3 has 13 amino acids. CDR3 coding DNA: TGCAGCGTTCGCCGACAGGGCTACACTGAAGCTTTCTTT. Encoded protein: CSVRRQGYTEAFF.

The V and J genes are TRBV11-3 and TRBJ2-5, with no clear D. The CDR3 length is 13 residues. With 0 bases removed from V and 3 bases from J, the gap between germline ends came to 5 bases. CDR1 is SGHNT and CDR2 is YENEEA in the germline V gene. CDR3 coding DNA: TGTGCCAGCAGCTTAGACCTAGAAGAGACCCAGTACTTC. Translating gives CASSLDLEETQYF. Complete variable domain (other parts from reference TRBV11-3 and TRBJ2-5): EAGVVQSPRYKIIEKKQPVAFWCNPISGHNTLYWYLQNLGQGPELLIRYENEEAVDDSQLPKDRFSAERLKGVDSTLKIQPAELGDSAVYLCASSLDLEETQYFGPGTRLLVL.

This chain links TRBV30 with TRBJ1-4; tentative D call: TRBD1 (6 bases). CDR3 length equals 14 residues. Trimming took 0 bases from V and 4 from J, leaving 9 bases between them. The germline V gene has CDR1 GTSNPN and CDR2 SVGIG (reference sequence). CDR3 protein: CAWSVGALNEKLFF. The CDR3 bases are TGTGCCTGGAGTGTGGGGGCCCTTAATGAAAAACTGTTTTTT.

The V call is TRBV2, the J call TRBJ1-1; a weak D match, TRBD1 (5 bases). Per the germline V gene, CDR1 is SNHLY and CDR2 is FYNNEI. This CDR3 comprises 15 residues. The germline V and J ends were trimmed by 4 bases and 1 base, with 13 bases remaining between them. This chain's CDR3 is CASSARGFGNTEAFF. CDR3 nucleotide sequence: TGTGCCAGCAGTGCGCGGGGGTTTGGGAACACTGAAGCTTTCTTT.